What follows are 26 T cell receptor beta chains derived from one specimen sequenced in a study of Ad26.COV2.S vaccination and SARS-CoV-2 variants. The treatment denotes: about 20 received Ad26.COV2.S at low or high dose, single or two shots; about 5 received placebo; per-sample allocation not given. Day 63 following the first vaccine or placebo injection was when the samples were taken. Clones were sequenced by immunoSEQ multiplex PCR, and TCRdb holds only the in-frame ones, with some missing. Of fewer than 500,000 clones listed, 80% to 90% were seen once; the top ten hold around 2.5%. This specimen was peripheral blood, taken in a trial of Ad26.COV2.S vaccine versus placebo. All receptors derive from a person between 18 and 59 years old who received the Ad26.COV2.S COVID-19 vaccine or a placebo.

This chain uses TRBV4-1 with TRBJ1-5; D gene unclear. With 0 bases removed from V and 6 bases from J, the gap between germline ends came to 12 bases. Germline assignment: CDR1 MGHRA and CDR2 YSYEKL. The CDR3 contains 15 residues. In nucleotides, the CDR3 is TGCGCCAGCAGCCAAGACCGTAACAGTTTTCAGCCCCAGCATTTT. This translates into CASSQDRNSFQPQHF.

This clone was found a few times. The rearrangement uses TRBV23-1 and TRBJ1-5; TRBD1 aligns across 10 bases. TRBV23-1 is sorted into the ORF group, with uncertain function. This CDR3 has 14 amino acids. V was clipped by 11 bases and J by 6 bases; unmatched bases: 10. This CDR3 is CAGPDRGRCQPQHF. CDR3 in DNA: TGCGCCGGGCCAGACAGGGGGCGATGTCAGCCCCAGCATTTT.

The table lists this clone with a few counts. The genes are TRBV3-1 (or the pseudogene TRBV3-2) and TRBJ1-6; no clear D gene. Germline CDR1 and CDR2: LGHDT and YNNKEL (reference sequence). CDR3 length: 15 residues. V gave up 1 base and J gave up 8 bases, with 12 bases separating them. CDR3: CASSQGAPVDSPLHF. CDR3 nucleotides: TGTGCCAGCAGCCAAGGGGCGCCAGTTGATTCACCCCTCCACTTT.

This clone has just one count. CDR3 nucleotide sequence: TGTGCCACCAGCAGAGAAGGATTTAGCACAGATACGCAGTATTTT. Its protein product is CATSREGFSTDTQYF. The chain is built from TRBV15 and TRBJ2-3; no definite D call. The V end lost 0 bases, the J end lost 0 bases, and 7 bases lay between the germline ends. The CDR3 contains 15 residues. The germline V gene has CDR1 LNHNV and CDR2 YYDKDF (reference sequence).

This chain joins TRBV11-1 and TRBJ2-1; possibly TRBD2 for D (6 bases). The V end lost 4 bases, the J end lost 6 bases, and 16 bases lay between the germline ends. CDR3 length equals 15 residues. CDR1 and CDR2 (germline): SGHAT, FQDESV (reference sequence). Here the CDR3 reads CASSSYYGGGNEQFF. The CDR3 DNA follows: TGTGCCAGCAGCTCGTATTATGGGGGAGGCAATGAGCAGTTCTTC.

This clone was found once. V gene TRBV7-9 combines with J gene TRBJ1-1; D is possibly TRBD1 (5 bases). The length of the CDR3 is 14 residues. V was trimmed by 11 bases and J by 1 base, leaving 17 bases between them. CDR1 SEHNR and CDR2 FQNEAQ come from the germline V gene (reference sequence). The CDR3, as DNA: TGTGCCCCCGGGGGGGGTTCCGAGAACACTGAAGCTTTCTTT. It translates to CAPGGGSENTEAFF.

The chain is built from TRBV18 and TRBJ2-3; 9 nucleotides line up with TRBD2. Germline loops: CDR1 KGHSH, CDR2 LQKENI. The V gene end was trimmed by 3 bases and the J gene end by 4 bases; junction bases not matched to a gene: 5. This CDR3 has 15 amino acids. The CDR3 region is CASSPGGGAADTQYF. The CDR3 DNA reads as TGTGCCAGCTCACCGGGCGGGGGGGCCGCAGATACGCAGTATTTT.

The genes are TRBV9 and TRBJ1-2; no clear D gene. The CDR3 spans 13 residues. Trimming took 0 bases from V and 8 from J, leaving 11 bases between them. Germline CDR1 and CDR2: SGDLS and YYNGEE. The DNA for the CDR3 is TGTGCCAGCAGCGTAGGAGTAGGTTGGGGCTACACCTTC. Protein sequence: CASSVGVGWGYTF. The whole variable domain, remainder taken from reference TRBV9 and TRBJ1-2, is DSGVTQTPKHLITATGQRVTLRCSPRSGDLSVYWYQQSLDQGLQFLIQYYNGEERAKGNILERFSAQQFPDLHSELNLSSLELGDSALYFCASSVGVGWGYTFGSGTRLTVV.

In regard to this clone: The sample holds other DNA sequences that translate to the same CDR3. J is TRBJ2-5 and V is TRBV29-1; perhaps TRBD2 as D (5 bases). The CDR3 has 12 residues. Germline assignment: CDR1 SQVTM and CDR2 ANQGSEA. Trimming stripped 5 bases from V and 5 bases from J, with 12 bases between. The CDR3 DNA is TGCAGCGTTAACCGGGGTGGTGAGACCCAGTACTTC. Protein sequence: CSVNRGGETQYF.

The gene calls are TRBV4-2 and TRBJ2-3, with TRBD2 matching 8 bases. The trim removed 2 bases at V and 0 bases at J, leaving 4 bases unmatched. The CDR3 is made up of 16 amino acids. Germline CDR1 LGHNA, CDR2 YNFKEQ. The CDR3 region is CASSQPRGGSTDTQYF. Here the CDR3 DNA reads TGTGCCAGCAGCCAACCCCGGGGGGGGAGCACAGATACGCAGTATTTT.

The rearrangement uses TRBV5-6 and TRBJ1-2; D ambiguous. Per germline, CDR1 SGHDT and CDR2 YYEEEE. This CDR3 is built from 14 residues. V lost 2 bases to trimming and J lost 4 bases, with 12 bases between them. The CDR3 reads CASSFRAGGYGYTF. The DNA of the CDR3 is TGTGCCAGCAGCTTTCGGGCAGGAGGCTATGGCTACACCTTC.

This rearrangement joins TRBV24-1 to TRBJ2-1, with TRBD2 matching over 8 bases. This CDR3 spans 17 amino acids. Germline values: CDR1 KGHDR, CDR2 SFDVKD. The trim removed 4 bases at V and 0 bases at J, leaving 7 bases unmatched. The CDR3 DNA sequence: TGTGCCACCAGTGACCCCCGGGGGGGCCACTCCTACAATGAGCAGTTCTTC. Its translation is CATSDPRGGHSYNEQFF.

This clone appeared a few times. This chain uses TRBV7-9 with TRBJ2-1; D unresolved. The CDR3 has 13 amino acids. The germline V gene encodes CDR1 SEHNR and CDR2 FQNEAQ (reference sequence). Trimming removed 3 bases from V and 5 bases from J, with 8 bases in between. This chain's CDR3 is CASSLMTNNEQFF. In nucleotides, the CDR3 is TGTGCCAGCAGCTTGATGACCAACAATGAGCAGTTCTTC.

CDR3 residues: CASSPHSTDTQYF. The CDR3, as DNA: TGTGCCAGCAGTCCCCATAGCACAGATACGCAGTATTTT. V usage is TRBV6-5 and J usage is TRBJ2-3; D not certain. V lost 5 bases and J 0 bases, leaving 6 bases between the germline ends. The V gene's germline CDR1 is MNHEY and CDR2 SVGAGI. The CDR3 is made up of 13 amino acids.

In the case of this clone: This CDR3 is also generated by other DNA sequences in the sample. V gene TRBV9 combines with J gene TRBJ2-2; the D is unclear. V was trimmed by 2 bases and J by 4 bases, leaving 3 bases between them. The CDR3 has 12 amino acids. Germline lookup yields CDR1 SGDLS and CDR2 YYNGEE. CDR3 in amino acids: CASSVFTGELFF. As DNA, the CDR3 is TGTGCCAGCAGCGTTTTCACCGGGGAGCTGTTTTTT.

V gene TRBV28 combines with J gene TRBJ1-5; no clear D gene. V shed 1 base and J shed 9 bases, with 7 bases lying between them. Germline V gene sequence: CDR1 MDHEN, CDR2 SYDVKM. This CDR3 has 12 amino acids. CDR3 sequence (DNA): TGTGCCAGCAGTTTATTGCCCGGGCCCCAGCATTTT. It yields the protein CASSLLPGPQHF. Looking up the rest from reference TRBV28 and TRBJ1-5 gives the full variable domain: DVKVTQSSRYLVKRTGEKVFLECVQDMDHENMFWYRQDPGLGLRLIYFSYDVKMKEKGDIPEGYSVSREKKERFSLILESASTNQTSMYLCASSLLPGPQHFGDGTRLSIL.

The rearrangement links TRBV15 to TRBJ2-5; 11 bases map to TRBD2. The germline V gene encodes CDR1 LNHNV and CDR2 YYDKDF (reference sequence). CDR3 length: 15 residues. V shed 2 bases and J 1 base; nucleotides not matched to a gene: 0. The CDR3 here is CATSRTSGSQETQYF. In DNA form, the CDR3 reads TGTGCCACCAGCAGAACTAGCGGGAGCCAAGAGACCCAGTACTTC. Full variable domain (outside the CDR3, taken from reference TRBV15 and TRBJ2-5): DAMVIQNPRYQVTQFGKPVTLSCSQTLNHNVMYWYQQKSSQAPKLLFHYYDKDFNNEADTPDNFQSRRPNTSFCFLDIRSPGLGDTAMYLCATSRTSGSQETQYFGPGTRLLVL.

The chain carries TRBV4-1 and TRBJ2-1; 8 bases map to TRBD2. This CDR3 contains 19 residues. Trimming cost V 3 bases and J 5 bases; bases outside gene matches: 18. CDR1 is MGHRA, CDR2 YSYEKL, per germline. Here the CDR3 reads CASSHKPLSGGEGHNEQFF. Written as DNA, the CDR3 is TGCGCCAGCAGCCACAAACCCCTTTCCGGGGGGGAGGGCCACAATGAGCAGTTCTTC.

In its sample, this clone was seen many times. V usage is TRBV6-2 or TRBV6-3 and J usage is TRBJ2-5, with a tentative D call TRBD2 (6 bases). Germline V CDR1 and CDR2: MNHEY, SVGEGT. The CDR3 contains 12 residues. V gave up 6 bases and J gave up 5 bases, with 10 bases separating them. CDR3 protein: CASSGGRETQYF. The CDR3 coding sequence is TGTGCCAGCAGCGGGGGACGGGAGACCCAGTACTTC.

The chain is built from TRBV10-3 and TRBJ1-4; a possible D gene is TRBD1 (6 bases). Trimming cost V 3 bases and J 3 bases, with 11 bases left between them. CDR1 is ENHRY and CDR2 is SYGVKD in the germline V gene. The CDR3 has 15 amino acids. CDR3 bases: TGTGCCATCAGTGACTCCAGGGGAGCTAATGAAAAACTGTTTTTT. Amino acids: CAISDSRGANEKLFF.

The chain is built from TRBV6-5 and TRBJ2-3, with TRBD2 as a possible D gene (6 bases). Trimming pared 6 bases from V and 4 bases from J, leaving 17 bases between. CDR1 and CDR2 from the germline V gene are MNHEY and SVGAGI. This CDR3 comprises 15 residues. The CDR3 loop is CASSPLAESSDTQYF. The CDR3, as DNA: TGTGCCAGCAGCCCCTTAGCGGAAAGTTCAGATACGCAGTATTTT.

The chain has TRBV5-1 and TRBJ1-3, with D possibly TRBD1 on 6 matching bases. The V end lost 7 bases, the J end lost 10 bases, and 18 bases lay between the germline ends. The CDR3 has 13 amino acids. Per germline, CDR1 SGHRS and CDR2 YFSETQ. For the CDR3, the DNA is TGCGCCAGCCGGACGGGGGCGGCTCAGACCATATATTTT. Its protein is CASRTGAAQTIYF.

The CDR3 here is CASRPPTGTGAGNTIYF. In DNA form, the CDR3 reads TGTGCCAGCAGGCCCCCCACCGGGACAGGGGCTGGAAACACCATATATTTT. The genes are TRBV28 and TRBJ1-3, with TRBD1 identical over 10 bases. CDR1 MDHEN and CDR2 SYDVKM come from the germline V gene. With 6 bases clipped from V and 2 bases from J, the junction kept 10 bases outside the gene matches. The CDR3 is 17 residues long. The full variable domain, in which reference TRBV28 and TRBJ1-3 provide the parts outside the CDR3, is DVKVTQSSRYLVKRTGEKVFLECVQDMDHENMFWYRQDPGLGLRLIYFSYDVKMKEKGDIPEGYSVSREKKERFSLILESASTNQTSMYLCASRPPTGTGAGNTIYFGEGSWLTVV.

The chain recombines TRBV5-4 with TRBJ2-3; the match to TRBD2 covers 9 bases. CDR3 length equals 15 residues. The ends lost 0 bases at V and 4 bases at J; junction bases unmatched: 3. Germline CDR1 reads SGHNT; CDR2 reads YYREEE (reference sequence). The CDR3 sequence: CASSLASGNPDTQYF. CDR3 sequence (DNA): TGTGCCAGCAGCTTGGCTAGCGGGAACCCAGATACGCAGTATTTT.

In nucleotides, the CDR3 is TGTGCCAGCAGCCCCGGACAATTCAACACTGAAGCTTTCTTT. Protein: CASSPGQFNTEAFF. The J gene is TRBJ1-1, the V gene TRBV5-6, with D tentatively TRBD1 (5 bases). The CDR3 contains 14 residues. Germline V gene data show CDR1 as SGHDT and CDR2 as YYEEEE. Trimming shortened V by 4 bases and J by 2 bases, and 12 bases separated the two germline ends.

The CDR3 coding sequence is TGTGCCAGCAGCCCGAGGGGAGGGTCCCGGCTTAGTGGAAAACTGTTTTTT. Translation: CASSPRGGSRLSGKLFF. The chain combines TRBV7-9 with TRBJ1-4, with D maybe TRBD1 (5 bases). The CDR3 loop spans 17 amino acids. V was pared by 5 bases and J by 10 bases, with 26 bases between. Germline CDR1 and CDR2: SEHNR and FQNEAQ (reference sequence).